This T cell receptor beta chain is from a study of shared clonotypes between healthy human individuals. Overall study context: Donors had three CD4 naive, three CD4 memory, two CD8 naive and one CD8 memory plate apiece.

Clones were read by immunoSEQ multiplex PCR, and TCRdb kept only the in-frame ones, dropping some. In the table there are approximately 2.1 million clones, approximately 95% of which are singletons. CDR1 is ENHRY and CDR2 is SYGVKD in the germline V gene. The V segment lost 4 bases and the J segment 6 bases; nucleotides outside the gene matches: 14. CDR3 length: 17 amino acids. The donors, healthy adults who were HIV-negative, had experienced no recent acute infections or vaccinations. The sample taken for sequencing was naive CD4+ T cells from PBMCs. Subset meaning: CD45RA+ positively selected. The chain uses TRBV10-3 and TRBJ2-1; TRBD2 matches at 8 bases. This clonotype was sampled from a man younger than 35 in good health. Some clones in this sample may be carry-over from other donors' samples. This chain's CDR3 is CAISAQLGRVAGNEQFF. Written as DNA, the CDR3 is TGTGCCATCAGTGCCCAACTCGGGAGGGTGGCCGGCAATGAGCAGTTCTTC.